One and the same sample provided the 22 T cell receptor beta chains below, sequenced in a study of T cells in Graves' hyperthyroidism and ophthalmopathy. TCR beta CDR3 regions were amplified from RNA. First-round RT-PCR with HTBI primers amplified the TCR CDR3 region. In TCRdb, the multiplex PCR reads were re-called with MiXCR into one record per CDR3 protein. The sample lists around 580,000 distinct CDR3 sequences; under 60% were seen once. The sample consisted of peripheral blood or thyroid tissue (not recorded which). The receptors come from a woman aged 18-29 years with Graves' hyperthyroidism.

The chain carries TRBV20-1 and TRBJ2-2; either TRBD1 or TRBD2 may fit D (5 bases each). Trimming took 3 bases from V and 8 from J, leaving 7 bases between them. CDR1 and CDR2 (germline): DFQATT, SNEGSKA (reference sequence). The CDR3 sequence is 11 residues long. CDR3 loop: CSASGGGELFF. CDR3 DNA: TGCAGTGCTAGTGGGGGAGGGGAGCTGTTTTTT.

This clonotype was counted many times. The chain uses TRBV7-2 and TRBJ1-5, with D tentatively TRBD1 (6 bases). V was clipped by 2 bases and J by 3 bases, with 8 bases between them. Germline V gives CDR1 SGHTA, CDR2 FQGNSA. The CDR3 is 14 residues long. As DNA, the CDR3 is TGTGCCAGCAGCTTATACAGGGACAATCAGCCCCAGCATTTT. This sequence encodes CASSLYRDNQPQHF.

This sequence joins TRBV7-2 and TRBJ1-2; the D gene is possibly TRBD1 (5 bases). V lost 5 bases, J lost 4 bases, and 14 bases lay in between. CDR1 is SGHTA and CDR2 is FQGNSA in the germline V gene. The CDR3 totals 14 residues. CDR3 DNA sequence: TGTGCCAGCAGCCAAGGGGTGAACTTCTATGGCTACACCTTC. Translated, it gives CASSQGVNFYGYTF.

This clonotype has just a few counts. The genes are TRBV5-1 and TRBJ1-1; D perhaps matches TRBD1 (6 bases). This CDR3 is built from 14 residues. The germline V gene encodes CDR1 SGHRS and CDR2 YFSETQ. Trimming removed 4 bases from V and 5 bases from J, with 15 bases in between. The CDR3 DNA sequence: TGCGCCAGCAGCCAAACCAGGGGTAGGACTGAAGCTTTCTTT. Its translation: CASSQTRGRTEAFF.

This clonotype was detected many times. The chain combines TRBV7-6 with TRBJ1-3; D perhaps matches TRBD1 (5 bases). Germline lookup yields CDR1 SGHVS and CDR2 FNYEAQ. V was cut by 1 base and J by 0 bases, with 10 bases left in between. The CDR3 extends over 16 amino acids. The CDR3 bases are TGTGCCAGCAGCTTAGGGGGCCGAAACTCTGGAAACACCATATATTTT. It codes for CASSLGGRNSGNTIYF.

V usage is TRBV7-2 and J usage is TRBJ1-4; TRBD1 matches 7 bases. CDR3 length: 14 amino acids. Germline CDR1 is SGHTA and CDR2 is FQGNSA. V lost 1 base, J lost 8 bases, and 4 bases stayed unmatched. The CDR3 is CASSLGRQGEKLFF. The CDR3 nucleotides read TGTGCCAGCAGCTTAGGACGACAGGGCGAAAAACTGTTTTTT.

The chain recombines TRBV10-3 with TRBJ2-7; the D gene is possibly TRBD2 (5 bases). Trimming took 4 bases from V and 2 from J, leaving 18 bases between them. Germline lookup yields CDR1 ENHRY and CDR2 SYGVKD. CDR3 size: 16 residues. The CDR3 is CAISGDSANKAYEQYF. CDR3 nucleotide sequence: TGTGCCATCAGTGGGGATAGCGCCAATAAAGCCTACGAGCAGTACTTC.

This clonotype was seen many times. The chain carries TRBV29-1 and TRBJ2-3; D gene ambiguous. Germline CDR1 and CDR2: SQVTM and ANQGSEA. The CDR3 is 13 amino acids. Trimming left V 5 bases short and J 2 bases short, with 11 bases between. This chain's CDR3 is CSVWALDTDTQYF. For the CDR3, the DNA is TGCAGCGTTTGGGCCCTCGACACAGATACGCAGTATTTT.

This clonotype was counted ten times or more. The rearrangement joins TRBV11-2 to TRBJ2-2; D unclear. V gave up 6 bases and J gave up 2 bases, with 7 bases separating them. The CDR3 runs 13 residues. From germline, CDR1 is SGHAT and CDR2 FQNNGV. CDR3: CASSYTNTGELFF. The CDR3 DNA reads TGTGCCAGCAGTTACACCAACACCGGGGAGCTGTTTTTT.

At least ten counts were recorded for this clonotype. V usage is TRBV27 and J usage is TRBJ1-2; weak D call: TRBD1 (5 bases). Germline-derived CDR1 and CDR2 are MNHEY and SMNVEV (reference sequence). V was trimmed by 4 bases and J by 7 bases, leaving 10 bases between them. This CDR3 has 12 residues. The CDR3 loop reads CASSSSGTGYTF. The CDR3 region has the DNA TGTGCCAGCAGTTCCTCAGGGACTGGCTACACCTTC.

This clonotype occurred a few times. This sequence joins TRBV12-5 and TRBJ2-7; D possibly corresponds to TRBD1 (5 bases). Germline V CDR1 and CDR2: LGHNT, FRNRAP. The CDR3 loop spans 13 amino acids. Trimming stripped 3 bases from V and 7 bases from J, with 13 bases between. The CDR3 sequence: CASGLGVLGEQYF. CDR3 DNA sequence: TGTGCTAGTGGTTTAGGGGTTTTGGGTGAGCAGTACTTC.

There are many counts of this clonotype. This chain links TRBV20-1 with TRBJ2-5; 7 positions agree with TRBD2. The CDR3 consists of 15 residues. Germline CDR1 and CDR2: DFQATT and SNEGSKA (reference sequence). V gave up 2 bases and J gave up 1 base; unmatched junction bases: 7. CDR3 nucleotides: TGCAGTGCTAGATTGACTAGCAGTAGCCAAGAGACCCAGTACTTC. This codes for CSARLTSSSQETQYF.

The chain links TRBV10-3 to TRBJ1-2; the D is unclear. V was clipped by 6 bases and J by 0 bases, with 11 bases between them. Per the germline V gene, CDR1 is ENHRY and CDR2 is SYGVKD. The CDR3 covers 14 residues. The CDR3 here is CAIRVPVTNYGYTF. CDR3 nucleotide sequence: TGTGCCATCAGAGTCCCAGTTACTAACTATGGCTACACCTTC.

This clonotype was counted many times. The CDR3 DNA reads as TGCGCCAGCAGCGTACCCCCGGGACTAGCGGGAGAGGAGACCCAGTACTTC. Protein product: CASSVPPGLAGEETQYF. The chain is built from TRBV5-1 and TRBJ2-5; 14 bases map to TRBD2. CDR1 SGHRS and CDR2 YFSETQ come from the germline V gene. The CDR3 covers 17 residues. The V and J ends lost 4 bases and 5 bases, in that order; junction bases with no gene match: 10.

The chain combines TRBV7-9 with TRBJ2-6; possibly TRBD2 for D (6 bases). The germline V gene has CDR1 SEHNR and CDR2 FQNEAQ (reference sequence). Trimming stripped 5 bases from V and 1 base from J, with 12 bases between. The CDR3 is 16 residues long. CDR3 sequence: CASSAPGVSGANVLTF. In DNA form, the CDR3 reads TGTGCCAGCAGCGCCCCGGGAGTGTCTGGGGCCAACGTCCTGACTTTC.

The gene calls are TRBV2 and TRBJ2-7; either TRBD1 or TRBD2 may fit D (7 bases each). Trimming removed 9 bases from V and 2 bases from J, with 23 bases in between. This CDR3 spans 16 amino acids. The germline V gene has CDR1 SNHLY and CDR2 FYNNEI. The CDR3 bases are TGTGCCAGTAAAATTGACAGGGAGGGCGGTCCCTACGAGCAGTACTTC. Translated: CASKIDREGGPYEQYF.

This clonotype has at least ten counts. The CDR3, as DNA: TGTGCCAGTAGTACCGCTAGCGGGAGACAATACGAGCAGTACTTC. Amino acid sequence: CASSTASGRQYEQYF. This rearrangement joins TRBV19 to TRBJ2-7; 10 nucleotides agree with TRBD2. Germline V gives CDR1 LNHDA, CDR2 SQIVND (reference sequence). The CDR3 totals 15 residues. Trimming removed 4 bases from V and 4 bases from J; junction bases left unmatched: 7.

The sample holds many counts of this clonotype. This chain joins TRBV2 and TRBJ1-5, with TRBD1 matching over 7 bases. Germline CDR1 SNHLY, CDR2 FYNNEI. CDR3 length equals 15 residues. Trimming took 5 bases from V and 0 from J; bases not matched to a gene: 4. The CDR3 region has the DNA TGTGCCAGCAGTTCAGGGGGAAATAGCAATCAGCCCCAGCATTTT. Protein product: CASSSGGNSNQPQHF.

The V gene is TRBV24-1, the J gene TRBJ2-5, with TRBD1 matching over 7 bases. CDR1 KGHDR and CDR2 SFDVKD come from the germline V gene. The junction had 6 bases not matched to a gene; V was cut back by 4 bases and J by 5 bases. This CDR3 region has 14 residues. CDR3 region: CATSDRTGRETQYF. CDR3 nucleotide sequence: TGTGCCACCAGTGACCGGACAGGTCGGGAGACCCAGTACTTC.

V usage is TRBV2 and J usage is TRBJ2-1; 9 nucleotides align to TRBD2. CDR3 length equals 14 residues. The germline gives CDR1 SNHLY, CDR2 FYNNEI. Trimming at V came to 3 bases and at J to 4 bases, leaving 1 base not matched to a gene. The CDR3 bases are TGTGCCAGCAGTGATCTAGCGGGGTACAATGAGCAGTTCTTC. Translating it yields CASSDLAGYNEQFF.

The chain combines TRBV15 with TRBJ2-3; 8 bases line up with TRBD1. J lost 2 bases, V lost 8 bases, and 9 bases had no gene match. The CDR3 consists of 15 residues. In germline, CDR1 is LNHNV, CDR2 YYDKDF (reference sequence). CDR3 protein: CATGTGLGYTDTQYF. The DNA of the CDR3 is TGTGCCACCGGGACAGGTCTGGGGTACACAGATACGCAGTATTTT.

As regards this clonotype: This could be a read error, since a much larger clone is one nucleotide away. The CDR3 DNA sequence: TGCGCCAGCAGCCCACAGGGGCCAAGCACCGGGGAGCTGTTTTTT. It is translated as CASSPQGPSTGELFF. The chain carries TRBV5-1 and TRBJ2-2; 7 bases agree with TRBD1. V lost 4 bases and J lost 4; bases outside the gene matches: 7. The CDR3 is made up of 15 amino acids. Germline-derived CDR1 and CDR2 are SGHRS and YFSETQ.